This TCR beta chain appears in the sequencing data of a study of Ad26.COV2.S vaccination and SARS-CoV-2 variants. Using immunoSEQ multiplex PCR, the repertoire was profiled, and TCRdb retains in-frame clones only, with some absent. The table has 510,000 or so clones, roughly nine tenths seen once. This sample's treatment: about 20 received Ad26.COV2.S at low or high dose, single or two shots; roughly five received placebo; per-sample allocation not given. Specimen acquisition occurred on day 63 following the initial vaccine or placebo injection. Germline assignment: CDR1 SGHNT and CDR2 YYREEE (reference sequence). The length of the CDR3 is 15 residues. Trimming took 4 bases from V and 3 from J; bases not matched to a gene: 9.

The input for sequencing was peripheral blood, taken in a trial of Ad26.COV2.S vaccine versus placebo. The TCR comes from a person aged 18-60 years who received the Ad26.COV2.S COVID-19 vaccine or a placebo. The chain carries TRBV5-4 and TRBJ1-1; TRBD1 matches 7 bases. The CDR3 region has the DNA TGTGCCAGCAGCACCCAAACAGGGGTGTACACTGAAGCTTTCTTT. Its protein product is CASSTQTGVYTEAFF.